Below, one T cell receptor (beta chain) is given with its context. This sample is drawn from a study of shared clonotypes between healthy human individuals. Study-wide background: Per donor, three plates held CD4 naive cells, three held CD4 memory, two held CD8 naive and one held CD8 memory.

Generated by immunoSEQ multiplex PCR, the TCRdb table keeps only in-frame clones and is missing some. The table includes 2 million to 2.5 million clones, approximately 95% detected once. The sequenced sample consisted of naive CD4+ T cells from PBMCs. Subset noted: CD45RA+ positively selected. This clonotype was obtained from a man aged 18 to 29 in good health. Some clones in this sample may be carry-over from other donors' samples.

The CDR3 DNA reads TGTGCCAGCAGCGTAGGGCTAGCCGAAGATACGCAGTATTTT. Its protein product is CASSVGLAEDTQYF. V usage is TRBV9 and J usage is TRBJ2-3, with D possibly matching TRBD2 (5 bases). CDR1 is SGDLS, CDR2 YYNGEE, per germline. V was pared by 0 bases and J by 5 bases, with 10 bases between. The CDR3 sequence is 14 residues long.